This TCR beta chain originates from a study of T cell repertoires in cytomegalovirus infection. About the study: Evidence of both CMV infection and a matching HLA type came from public TCR beta signatures.

With respect to this clonotype: Its matching antigen is unknown.

Using its own MiXCR run on the reads, TCRdb lists one record per CDR3 protein. The sample holds roughly 45,000 distinct CDR3 sequences, 20% to 25% seen once. The CDR3 is 13 amino acids. With V trimmed by 2 bases and J by 9 bases, 4 bases remained unmatched. The germline V gene encodes CDR1 LNHNV and CDR2 YYDKDF (reference sequence). Study-wide points: Individuals carrying CMV plus the relevant HLA were identified by cumulative frequency of public TCR beta families. HLA-C-restricted, CMV-specific TCR beta clonotypes were dominant ex vivo.

This sequence originates from a human donor in good health (CMV status not recorded). Some clones in this sample may be carry-over from other donors' samples. J is TRBJ2-1 and V is TRBV15; 7 bases agree with TRBD1. Sequences were obtained from PBMCs, sequenced either directly or after in vitro stimulation (not recorded which). DNA of the CDR3: TGTGCCACCAGCAGAAATAGGGGGCTTGAGCAGTTCTTC. It translates to CATSRNRGLEQFF.